Below are 11 T cell receptor beta chains sequenced from a single sample in a study of radiation and T cells in renal cell carcinoma (dated by TCRdb to about 2020). Library construction relied on the immunoSEQ multiplex PCR assay. TCRdb holds this immuneACCESS table with in-frame rearrangements only. Some clones are missing; in checked studies, unresolved V genes explain under half, and the rest has no known cause. The sample has more than 150,000 clones on record, roughly 89% of them singletons. The ten largest clones represent approximately 12% of the sample. The intended sense of this specimen's time point label: blood 2 weeks post-SBRT. What this sample's treatment or condition label stands for: 15 Gy SBRT to primary tumor, nephrectomy 4 weeks later. The specimen was blood, collected from a patient whose treatment included radiotherapy and nephrectomy. Source of these receptors: a woman between 50 and 59 years old with renal cell carcinoma.

The chain employs TRBV2 and TRBJ2-1; TRBD1 might be the D (5 bases). Germline CDR1 and CDR2: SNHLY and FYNNEI. The CDR3 loop spans 14 amino acids. Trimming took off 1 base at V and 3 bases at J, with 7 bases between the two ends. DNA for the CDR3: TGTGCCAGCAGTGAAGGCAGGGTCTACAATGAGCAGTTCTTC. Translating it yields CASSEGRVYNEQFF.

The chain recombines TRBV5-1 with TRBJ1-6; 7 bases line up with TRBD1. CDR1 is SGHRS, CDR2 YFSETQ, per germline. The CDR3 runs to 16 residues. The trim removed 3 bases at V and 3 bases at J, leaving 6 bases unmatched. CDR3 residues: CASSSRTGDYNSPLHF. CDR3 in DNA: TGCGCCAGCAGCTCTCGGACAGGAGACTATAATTCACCCCTCCACTTT.

This clone has a single count. V is TRBV4-1 and J is TRBJ1-4; 7 nucleotides match TRBD1. The V gene's germline CDR1 is MGHRA and CDR2 YSYEKL. The CDR3 extends over 16 amino acids. J lost 6 bases, V lost 1 base, and 8 bases had no gene match. The CDR3 loop is CASSQVGTGEYEKLFF. CDR3 DNA: TGCGCCAGCAGCCAAGTTGGAACAGGGGAGTATGAAAAACTGTTTTTT.

The V gene is TRBV5-4, the J gene TRBJ1-2, with D possibly TRBD1 on 5 matching bases. Deletions cut 3 bases from V and 6 bases from J, with 12 bases between. Germline CDR1 reads SGHNT; CDR2 reads YYREEE (reference sequence). CDR3 length: 13 amino acids. This chain's CDR3 is CASSSQWGDGYTF. DNA for the CDR3: TGTGCCAGCAGCTCCCAGTGGGGCGATGGCTACACCTTC.

The V gene is TRBV10-3, the J gene TRBJ1-2, with D perhaps TRBD1 (6 bases). This CDR3 comprises 15 residues. Trimming cost V 6 bases and J 0 bases, with 14 bases left between them. Looked up from germline, CDR1 is ENHRY and CDR2 is SYGVKD. CDR3 sequence (DNA): TGTGCCATCAGGTTCCGGGACAAGGCTAACTATGGCTACACCTTC. It encodes CAIRFRDKANYGYTF.

The rearrangement joins TRBV4-3 to TRBJ2-3; 10 bases fit TRBD2. The V gene end was trimmed by 0 bases and the J gene end by 4 bases; junction bases not matched to a gene: 4. CDR3 length: 16 amino acids. The germline gives CDR1 LGHNA, CDR2 YSLEER. CDR3 in amino acids: CASSQEASGGSDTQYF. For the CDR3, the DNA is TGCGCCAGCAGCCAAGAGGCTAGCGGGGGATCAGATACGCAGTATTTT.

The chain couples TRBV27 to TRBJ1-5; D may be TRBD1 (5 bases). From germline, CDR1 is MNHEY and CDR2 SMNVEV (reference sequence). The V gene lost 0 bases and the J gene lost 0 bases, with 9 bases spanning the gap. The CDR3 contains 16 residues. In DNA form, the CDR3 reads TGTGCCAGCAGTTTATCGTGGGGGTTTAGCAATCAGCCCCAGCATTTT. Its protein product is CASSLSWGFSNQPQHF.

V gene TRBV7-9 combines with J gene TRBJ1-2; 8 bases map to TRBD1. This CDR3 spans 16 amino acids. Germline V gene sequence: CDR1 SEHNR, CDR2 FQNEAQ (reference sequence). The V gene end was trimmed by 3 bases and the J gene end by 7 bases; junction bases not matched to a gene: 13. CDR3 sequence (DNA): TGTGCCAGCAGCTTTTCGGACAGGGCCGCGGCTAGTGGCTACACCTTC. Its translation: CASSFSDRAAASGYTF. The variable domain in full, with the rest retrieved from reference TRBV7-9 and TRBJ1-2, is DTGVSQNPRHKITKRGQNVTFRCDPISEHNRLYWYRQTLGQGPEFLTYFQNEAQLEKSRLLSDRFSAERPKGSFSTLEIQRTEQGDSAMYLCASSFSDRAAASGYTFGSGTRLTVV.

The V and J genes are TRBV9 and TRBJ2-6; the D gene is possibly TRBD1 (6 bases). Trimming took off 0 bases at V and 0 bases at J, with 7 bases between the two ends. The germline gives CDR1 SGDLS, CDR2 YYNGEE. This CDR3 has 16 residues. CDR3 sequence: CASSVGTDSGANVLTF. Written as DNA, the CDR3 is TGTGCCAGCAGCGTAGGGACAGACTCTGGGGCCAACGTCCTGACTTTC. The entire variable domain, with the rest obtained from reference TRBV9 and TRBJ2-6, is as follows: DSGVTQTPKHLITATGQRVTLRCSPRSGDLSVYWYQQSLDQGLQFLIQYYNGEERAKGNILERFSAQQFPDLHSELNLSSLELGDSALYFCASSVGTDSGANVLTFGAGSRLTVL.

This chain connects TRBV7-6 to TRBJ2-6; D is unresolved. Germline values: CDR1 SGHVS, CDR2 FNYEAQ. The CDR3 sequence is 14 residues long. V was cut by 8 bases and J by 5 bases, with 13 bases left in between. In DNA form, the CDR3 reads TGTGCCAGCGGCCAAGACGCCTGGGCCAACGTCCTGACTTTC. Its translation is CASGQDAWANVLTF. The complete variable domain, with remaining parts taken from reference TRBV7-6 and TRBJ2-6, reads GAGVSQSPRYKVTKRGQDVALRCDPISGHVSLYWYRQALGQGPEFLTYFNYEAQQDKSGLPNDRFSAERPEGSISTLTIQRTEQRDSAMYRCASGQDAWANVLTFGAGSRLTVL.

A word on this clone: At one end, the junction sequence differs from germline, possibly due to a read error. The chain uses TRBV9 and TRBJ1-1, with 10 bases lining up with TRBD1. The CDR3 contains 16 residues. Germline V gene data show CDR1 as SGDLS and CDR2 as YYNGEE. CDR3 sequence reads: CASSVGQGEWGTEAFF. The CDR3 DNA follows: TGTGCCAGCAGTGTAGGACAGGGGGAATGGGGTACTGAAGCTTTCTTT.